This TCR beta chain was sequenced in a study of blood T cell repertoires in COVID-19. On the study more broadly: COVID-19 samples collected from the United States, Italy and Spain covered acute and convalescent phases. T cells, B-cell-depleted T cells, or PBMCs provided the cDNA or gDNA that served as material.

This CDR3 is 15 amino acids long. V was pared by 7 bases and J by 10 bases, with 20 bases between. Germline assignment: CDR1 MNHEY and CDR2 SVGAGI. Original processing notes: For nucleated cells, counts were estimated from reference gene primer amplification. Clones were sequenced by immunoSEQ multiplex PCR, and TCRdb holds only the in-frame ones, with some missing. The V and J calls and the clone size are those of that table, but D and trimming were determined from the DNA. The data hold approximately 280,000 clones, with around 90% observed a single time. The sequencing input was peripheral blood. This rearrangement joins TRBV6-5 to TRBJ1-6, with TRBD1 as a possible D gene (6 bases). This receptor was taken from a man younger than 35 with active or convalescent COVID-19. The CDR3 nucleotides are TGTGCCAGCACCGTTAGCAGGGGCGAAACGTCACCCCTCCACTTT. Its translation: CASTVSRGETSPLHF.